The 20 T cell receptor beta chains listed next were all sequenced from one sample in a study of T-cell reconstitution after alpha-beta-depleted transplantation in children. Unique molecular identifiers were incorporated when the TCRbeta library was constructed. One entry per CDR3 protein, called by TCRdb with MiXCR from the PCR reads. The sample includes approximately 400,000 distinct CDR3 sequences, 15% to 20% seen only once; the top ten take under 30%. Sequencing used PBMCs, mostly from graft donor cells, obtained 360 days after TCRalphabeta/CD19-depleted stem cell transplant. The receptors were gathered from a boy under two years old who had a stem cell transplant for Wiskott-Aldrich syndrome, so the T cells may come from the graft donor.

The chain is built from TRBV2 and TRBJ2-1, with 11 positions matching TRBD2. The germline gives CDR1 SNHLY, CDR2 FYNNEI. This CDR3 has 16 residues. With 6 bases clipped from V and 8 bases from J, the junction kept 12 bases outside the gene matches. The CDR3 loop reads CASSLPTSGSRDEQFF. The CDR3 region has the DNA TGTGCCAGCAGCCTCCCTACTAGCGGGAGTCGCGATGAGCAGTTCTTC.

The gene calls are TRBV20-1 and TRBJ2-1; D remains unclear. The CDR3 length is 11 residues. CDR1 is DFQATT and CDR2 is SNEGSKA in the germline V gene (reference sequence). Deletions cut 6 bases from V and 7 bases from J, with 10 bases between. The DNA for the CDR3 is TGCAGTGCGCTCTGGTTGAATGAGCAGTTCTTC. Its protein is CSALWLNEQFF.

This chain links TRBV20-1 with TRBJ2-1, with 7 bases aligning to TRBD2. This CDR3 has 17 amino acids. J gave up 0 bases and V 6 bases, and 14 bases lay outside the gene matches. CDR1 and CDR2 (germline): DFQATT, SNEGSKA (reference sequence). The DNA for the CDR3 is TGCAGTGCCCGAACCTCTGGCGGGGGAAGCTCCTACAATGAGCAGTTCTTC. Translation: CSARTSGGGSSYNEQFF.

The chain combines TRBV5-1 with TRBJ2-7, with 8 bases lining up with TRBD1. With V trimmed by 3 bases and J by 0 bases, 8 bases remained unmatched. The CDR3 sequence is 16 residues long. Germline CDR1 reads SGHRS; CDR2 reads YFSETQ. The CDR3 DNA reads TGCGCCAGCAGCTCTACCGGGACAGGTAGCTCCTACGAGCAGTACTTC. Translating it yields CASSSTGTGSSYEQYF.

This clonotype appeared a few times. J is TRBJ2-7 and V is TRBV18, with D tentatively TRBD1 (5 bases). Germline V gene sequence: CDR1 KGHSH, CDR2 LQKENI. The V end was cut by 3 bases, the J end by 2 bases, with 14 bases between. There are 15 residues in the CDR3. CDR3 loop: CASSPVRQGTYEQYF. The CDR3, as DNA: TGTGCCAGCTCACCGGTGAGGCAGGGAACCTACGAGCAGTACTTC. The whole variable domain, remainder taken from reference TRBV18 and TRBJ2-7, is NAGVMQNPRHLVRRRGQEARLRCSPMKGHSHVYWYRQLPEEGLKFMVYLQKENIIDESGMPKERFSAEFPKEGPSILRIQQVVRGDSAAYFCASSPVRQGTYEQYFGPGTRLTVT.

In its sample, this clonotype was seen a few times. The genes are TRBV10-2 and TRBJ2-5; 9 positions agree with TRBD2. The V gene end was trimmed by 3 bases and the J gene end by 3 bases; junction bases not matched to a gene: 5. The CDR3 totals 15 residues. Germline lookup yields CDR1 WSHSY and CDR2 SAAADI. CDR3 sequence: CASSDLAGGEETQYF. The CDR3 nucleotides are TGCGCCAGCAGTGATTTGGCGGGGGGGGAAGAGACCCAGTACTTC.

This clonotype showed up just a few times. The gene calls are TRBV30 and TRBJ2-7, with a weak D call TRBD1 (5 bases). The CDR3 contains 12 residues. Germline V CDR1 and CDR2: GTSNPN, SVGIG (reference sequence). V lost 4 bases, J lost 1 base, and 8 bases lay in between. The CDR3: CAWTGSSYEQYF. Here the CDR3 DNA reads TGTGCCTGGACAGGGTCGTCCTACGAGCAGTACTTC.

J is TRBJ2-1 and V is TRBV7-9; D not certain. CDR3 length: 13 residues. With 4 bases removed from V and 8 bases from J, the gap between germline ends came to 12 bases. Per the germline V gene, CDR1 is SEHNR and CDR2 is FQNEAQ (reference sequence). CDR3 sequence (DNA): TGTGCCAGCAGCTCCCAGTATGAGTATGAGCAGTTCTTC. It translates to CASSSQYEYEQFF.

This clonotype was detected a few times. The chain joins TRBV20-1 to TRBJ2-7; D is possibly TRBD1 or TRBD2 (5 bases each). Germline loops: CDR1 DFQATT, CDR2 SNEGSKA (reference sequence). This CDR3 spans 15 amino acids. Trimming removed 3 bases from V and 9 bases from J, with 24 bases in between. The chain's CDR3 is CSAREAPGPPQGQYF. The CDR3 coding sequence is TGCAGTGCTAGGGAGGCCCCCGGGCCACCTCAGGGGCAGTACTTC.

The rearrangement uses TRBV14 and TRBJ2-2; D possibly matches TRBD1 or TRBD2 (5 bases each). Trimming left V 2 bases short and J 6 bases short, with 22 bases between. Germline V gene data show CDR1 as SGHDN and CDR2 as FVKESK. This CDR3 contains 18 residues. CDR3 sequence: CASSQRLPGTTGAGELFF. CDR3 DNA sequence: TGTGCCAGCAGCCAAAGGCTCCCCGGGACCACTGGTGCCGGGGAGCTGTTTTTT.

This clonotype came up a few times. V gene TRBV6-2 or TRBV6-3 combines with J gene TRBJ2-7, with D possibly TRBD1 on 5 matching bases. Germline-derived CDR1 and CDR2 are MNHEY and SVGEGT. Trimming took off 0 bases at V and 4 bases at J, with 13 bases between the two ends. This CDR3 comprises 15 residues. CDR3 amino acids: CASSYSNRRWYEQYF. In DNA, the CDR3 is TGTGCCAGCAGTTACTCGAACAGGCGGTGGTACGAGCAGTACTTC.

This clonotype was detected only a few times. The genes are TRBV20-1 and TRBJ2-1, with 11 bases lining up with TRBD2. V trimming: 5 bases; J trimming: 10 bases; junction bases outside the gene matches: 13. The CDR3 is made up of 15 amino acids. Germline values: CDR1 DFQATT, CDR2 SNEGSKA (reference sequence). This chain's CDR3 is CSASVIAGGPREQFF. Here the CDR3 DNA reads TGCAGTGCTTCAGTAATAGCGGGGGGGCCGAGGGAGCAGTTCTTC.

The gene calls are TRBV24-1 and TRBJ2-3, with TRBD2 as a possible D gene (6 bases). Germline loops: CDR1 KGHDR, CDR2 SFDVKD. Trimming cost V 0 bases and J 4 bases, with 19 bases left between them. The CDR3 has 18 amino acids. DNA of the CDR3: TGTGCCACCAGTGATTTGGTAATCGGACCCGGAGGGCCAGATACGCAGTATTTT. Protein: CATSDLVIGPGGPDTQYF.

The rearrangement uses TRBV6-1 and TRBJ2-2, with 8 bases matching TRBD1. The germline V gene has CDR1 MNHNS and CDR2 SASEGT. This CDR3 contains 15 residues. V lost 8 bases, J lost 6 bases, and 11 bases stayed unmatched. CDR3 nucleotide sequence: TGTGCCAGCCCCCAGGAACAGGGGGACTCCGGGGAGCTGTTTTTT. It yields the protein CASPQEQGDSGELFF.

This clonotype was seen repeatedly, ten times or more. The CDR3 DNA is TGTGCCAGCAGCCTAAGACTAGCGGGAAGAGATGCCCAGTACTTC. The encoded protein is CASSLRLAGRDAQYF. The chain links TRBV14 to TRBJ2-5; 11 bases are shared with TRBD2. Per the germline V gene, CDR1 is SGHDN and CDR2 is FVKESK. This CDR3 is 15 amino acids long. Trimming removed 4 bases from V and 9 bases from J; junction bases left unmatched: 10.

This clonotype was seen only a few times. The V and J genes are TRBV29-1 and TRBJ1-1; D is ambiguous. The V end lost 5 bases, the J end lost 1 base, and 8 bases lay between the germline ends. Germline values: CDR1 SQVTM, CDR2 ANQGSEA. The CDR3 has 12 amino acids. Written as DNA, the CDR3 is TGCAGCGTTCAACCTTCGAACACTGAAGCTTTCTTT. Its protein product is CSVQPSNTEAFF.

Notes on this clonotype: A read error may account for a junction end that differs from germline. The CDR3 sequence: CANSDSVWGLAAFNEQFF. As DNA, the CDR3 is TGTGCCAACAGTGATTCCGTCTGGGGACTAGCGGCCTTCAATGAGCAGTTCTTC. This chain joins TRBV2 and TRBJ2-1; the match to TRBD2 covers 11 bases. Germline-derived CDR1 and CDR2 are SNHLY and FYNNEI. CDR3 length equals 18 residues.

This clonotype was detected a few times. The V gene is TRBV5-6, the J gene TRBJ2-6; D is tentatively TRBD1 or TRBD2 (5 bases each). The V end was cut by 3 bases, the J end by 5 bases, with 12 bases between. This CDR3 is 15 amino acids long. Germline loops: CDR1 SGHDT, CDR2 YYEEEE. The CDR3 region is CASSWGTQRANVLTF. CDR3 in DNA: TGTGCCAGCAGCTGGGGGACGCAGCGGGCCAACGTCCTGACTTTC.

This clonotype was seen only once. V usage is TRBV20-1 and J usage is TRBJ2-1; 9 nucleotides line up with TRBD2. Germline V gives CDR1 DFQATT, CDR2 SNEGSKA (reference sequence). CDR3 length: 14 amino acids. After removal of 7 bases from V and 1 base from J, the junction contained 5 bases not matched to a gene. The CDR3 DNA reads TGCAGTGTCACCGGACTAGCGTCCTACAATGAGCAGTTCTTC. It specifies CSVTGLASYNEQFF.

This clonotype was detected only a few times. The chain carries TRBV24-1 and TRBJ2-2; unclear D gene. This CDR3 is 17 amino acids long. Germline CDR1 is KGHDR and CDR2 is SFDVKD. The V and J ends lost 4 bases and 2 bases respectively, with 16 bases between them. For the CDR3, the DNA is TGTGCCACCAGTGAGACGAACAGTTACTATAACACCGGGGAGCTGTTTTTT. As protein: CATSETNSYYNTGELFF.